Below are 22 T cell receptor beta chains sequenced from a single sample in a study of PD-1 blockade in mismatch repair-deficient tumors. Measured with immunoSEQ multiplex PCR; TCRdb has only the in-frame clones, and not every one. The sample includes about 51,000 clones, 81% of them seen just once. Sequencing used peripheral blood, obtained approximately 18 weeks after starting pembrolizumab. These receptors were collected from an adult with mismatch repair-deficient cancer.

This sequence joins TRBV7-9 and TRBJ2-1, with TRBD1 matching over 8 bases. The germline gives CDR1 SEHNR, CDR2 FQNEAQ (reference sequence). CDR3 size: 14 residues. V lost 4 bases to trimming and J lost 3 bases; unmatched junction nucleotides: 2. The CDR3 here is CASSYTGGYNEQFF. In DNA, the CDR3 is TGTGCCAGCAGCTACACAGGGGGCTACAATGAGCAGTTCTTC.

The rearrangement joins TRBV27 to TRBJ2-5; TRBD2 aligns across 12 bases. The CDR3 extends over 15 amino acids. V dropped 4 bases and J dropped 5; count of bases not matched to a gene: 5. Germline assignment: CDR1 MNHEY and CDR2 SMNVEV (reference sequence). The CDR3 nucleotides are TGTGCCAGCAGTTCCCTAGCGGGAGGGAAGGAGACCCAGTACTTC. Protein product: CASSSLAGGKETQYF.

This clone showed up just once. V and J are TRBV27 and TRBJ1-1; no reliable D call. Trimming shortened V by 0 bases and J by 1 base, and 6 bases separated the two germline ends. From germline, CDR1 is MNHEY and CDR2 SMNVEV (reference sequence). The CDR3 extends over 14 amino acids. The chain's CDR3 is CASSLSHQNTEAFF. CDR3 in DNA: TGTGCCAGCAGTTTATCGCACCAGAACACTGAAGCTTTCTTT.

The chain carries TRBV5-6 and TRBJ1-1; the match to TRBD1 covers 7 bases. V was clipped by 2 bases and J by 2 bases; unmatched bases: 6. Germline V gene lookup returns CDR1 SGHDT and CDR2 YYEEEE. The CDR3 has 15 residues. For the CDR3, the DNA is TGTGCCAGCAGCTTACCCGGGACAGAAAACACTGAAGCTTTCTTT. Protein: CASSLPGTENTEAFF. Full variable domain (rest looked up from reference TRBV5-6 and TRBJ1-1): DAGVTQSPTHLIKTRGQQVTLRCSPKSGHDTVSWYQQALGQGPQFIFQYYEEEERQRGNFPDRFSGHQFPNYSSELNVNALLLGDSALYLCASSLPGTENTEAFFGQGTRLTVV.

The V gene is TRBV7-9, the J gene TRBJ1-1; D unresolved. The ends were cut back, 1 base at V and 1 base at J, with 7 bases in the middle. CDR3 length: 14 residues. Germline loops: CDR1 SEHNR, CDR2 FQNEAQ (reference sequence). CDR3 loop: CASSLGLRNTEAFF. CDR3 DNA: TGTGCCAGCAGCTTAGGGCTTCGGAACACTGAAGCTTTCTTT.

The CDR3 DNA reads TGTGCCAGCAGCCCCCTAGGGTGGCCCGGGGAGCTGTTTTTT. This codes for CASSPLGWPGELFF. The chain has TRBV7-9 and TRBJ2-2, with D unclear. The CDR3 consists of 14 residues. The V end lost 5 bases, the J end lost 6 bases, and 13 bases lay between the germline ends. The germline V gene has CDR1 SEHNR and CDR2 FQNEAQ (reference sequence).

This rearrangement joins TRBV4-1 to TRBJ1-5; no firm D call. V was clipped by 0 bases and J by 6 bases, with 12 bases between them. Germline lookup yields CDR1 MGHRA and CDR2 YSYEKL. The CDR3 is 15 residues long. The CDR3 sequence is CASSQDLGIGQPQHF. CDR3 nucleotides: TGCGCCAGCAGCCAAGATCTGGGGATCGGTCAGCCCCAGCATTTT.

This chain uses TRBV28 with TRBJ2-7, with 8 nucleotides matching TRBD1. From germline, CDR1 is MDHEN and CDR2 SYDVKM. There are 13 residues in the CDR3. V lost 7 bases to trimming and J lost 3 bases; unmatched junction nucleotides: 5. Here the CDR3 reads CASTKGQGYEQYF. In nucleotides, the CDR3 is TGTGCCAGCACCAAAGGACAGGGCTACGAGCAGTACTTC.

The V and J genes are TRBV11-2 and TRBJ2-6; D remains unclear. Germline CDR1 and CDR2: SGHAT and FQNNGV. CDR3 length equals 14 residues. V lost 4 bases to trimming and J lost 5 bases, with 9 bases between them. CDR3 sequence reads: CASSSSLRANVLTF. CDR3 DNA: TGTGCCAGCAGCTCCTCACTAAGGGCCAACGTCCTGACTTTC.

V is TRBV9 and J is TRBJ2-1; either TRBD1 or TRBD2 may fit D (5 bases each). CDR3 length: 17 amino acids. Germline values: CDR1 SGDLS, CDR2 YYNGEE. The ends were cut back, 2 bases at V and 6 bases at J, with 21 bases in the middle. The CDR3 coding sequence is TGTGCCAGCAGCGTTGACTTCGGGACCACCCTAGGCAATGAGCAGTTCTTC. Its translation: CASSVDFGTTLGNEQFF. Full variable domain (outside the CDR3, taken from reference TRBV9 and TRBJ2-1): DSGVTQTPKHLITATGQRVTLRCSPRSGDLSVYWYQQSLDQGLQFLIQYYNGEERAKGNILERFSAQQFPDLHSELNLSSLELGDSALYFCASSVDFGTTLGNEQFFGPGTRLTVL.

This clone appeared a single time. The chain has TRBV2 and TRBJ2-1; 14 positions agree with TRBD2. Germline V CDR1 and CDR2: SNHLY, FYNNEI. The CDR3 consists of 15 residues. Trimming at V came to 6 bases and at J to 7 bases, leaving 5 bases not matched to a gene. The CDR3 coding sequence is TGTGCCAGCAGAGCCGGGACTAGCGGGAGAAATGAGCAGTTCTTC. Its translation: CASRAGTSGRNEQFF.

This chain links TRBV5-4 with TRBJ2-7; 10 positions agree with TRBD2. Germline V gives CDR1 SGHNT, CDR2 YYREEE (reference sequence). Trimming cost V 3 bases and J 2 bases; bases outside gene matches: 5. This CDR3 has 15 amino acids. In DNA form, the CDR3 reads TGTGCCAGCAGCTCCCTACTAGCGGGGACCTACGAGCAGTACTTC. Protein sequence: CASSSLLAGTYEQYF.

The V call is TRBV7-2, the J call TRBJ1-5; possibly TRBD1 for D (5 bases). The length of the CDR3 is 14 residues. Germline V gene sequence: CDR1 SGHTA, CDR2 FQGNSA. Trimming stripped 2 bases from V and 3 bases from J, with 8 bases between. The CDR3 protein is CASSLRGNNQPQHF. The CDR3 nucleotides are TGTGCCAGCAGCTTACGGGGGAACAATCAGCCCCAGCATTTT.

This chain joins TRBV2 and TRBJ2-3; no clear D. The CDR3 runs 14 residues. CDR1 and CDR2 from the germline V gene are SNHLY and FYNNEI. V lost 3 bases and J lost 0, with 7 bases in between. CDR3 amino acids: CASSDRRSTDTQYF. The CDR3 DNA sequence: TGTGCCAGCAGTGATCGAAGAAGCACAGATACGCAGTATTTT.

The chain is built from TRBV5-5 and TRBJ2-7; D may be TRBD1 (6 bases). Germline V gives CDR1 SGHKS, CDR2 YYEKEE (reference sequence). The V and J ends lost 2 bases and 2 bases respectively, with 14 bases between them. The CDR3 totals 15 residues. This chain's CDR3 is CASSFAGASTYEQYF. Written as DNA, the CDR3 is TGTGCCAGCAGCTTTGCAGGGGCATCCACCTACGAGCAGTACTTC.

This clone has just a few counts. CDR3 sequence reads: CASSWTIPLAGSSYEQYF. The CDR3 DNA reads TGCGCCAGCAGCTGGACCATCCCACTAGCGGGCAGCTCCTACGAGCAGTACTTC. The gene calls are TRBV5-1 and TRBJ2-7; 9 positions match TRBD2. Germline assignment: CDR1 SGHRS and CDR2 YFSETQ. Trimming cost V 3 bases and J 0 bases; bases outside gene matches: 13. This CDR3 region has 18 residues.

The chain recombines TRBV6-5 with TRBJ2-7; the match to TRBD1 covers 11 bases. Trimming took 0 bases from V and 8 from J; bases not matched to a gene: 9. There are 16 residues in the CDR3. Germline loops: CDR1 MNHEY, CDR2 SVGAGI. The CDR3 loop is CASSYSRTGGLVKQYF. The CDR3 coding sequence is TGTGCCAGCAGTTACTCCAGGACAGGGGGCTTGGTGAAGCAGTACTTC.

This clone appeared once. The V call is TRBV27, the J call TRBJ2-6; D remains unclear. Trimming removed 2 bases at V and 0 bases at J, with 11 bases between. The CDR3 has 17 residues. CDR1 is MNHEY and CDR2 is SMNVEV in the germline V gene (reference sequence). This CDR3 reads CASSLQSVSSGANVLTF. The CDR3, as DNA: TGTGCCAGCAGTTTACAGTCGGTCAGCTCTGGGGCCAACGTCCTGACTTTC.

The chain uses TRBV11-3 and TRBJ2-1, with 10 bases that match TRBD2. This CDR3 comprises 15 residues. Germline CDR1 is SGHNT and CDR2 is YENEEA. Trimming took 5 bases from V and 9 from J; bases not matched to a gene: 10. The chain's CDR3 is CASSQRSSGSGEQFF. CDR3 DNA sequence: TGTGCCAGCAGCCAAAGATCTAGCGGGAGCGGTGAGCAGTTCTTC.

The chain combines TRBV28 with TRBJ1-1; D perhaps matches TRBD1 (5 bases). Germline lookup yields CDR1 MDHEN and CDR2 SYDVKM. Deletions cut 9 bases from V and 3 bases from J, with 14 bases between. The CDR3 is 13 amino acids. CDR3 amino acids: CASGTGQDTEAFF. Here the CDR3 DNA reads TGTGCCAGTGGGACGGGTCAGGACACTGAAGCTTTCTTT.

CDR3 sequence: CASMGDAGAGANVLTF. CDR3 DNA sequence: TGTGCCAGCATGGGAGATGCAGGGGCTGGGGCCAACGTCCTGACTTTC. The chain employs TRBV2 and TRBJ2-6; TRBD1 might be the D (6 bases). Germline V gene lookup returns CDR1 SNHLY and CDR2 FYNNEI. This CDR3 region has 16 residues. The V end lost 7 bases, the J end lost 2 bases, and 15 bases lay between the germline ends.

The V gene is TRBV10-3, the J gene TRBJ2-3; D unclear. Germline V gene lookup returns CDR1 ENHRY and CDR2 SYGVKD. CDR3 length equals 13 residues. Trimming stripped 3 bases from V and 5 bases from J, with 9 bases between. CDR3 protein: CAISDGVEDTQYF. The CDR3 DNA follows: TGTGCCATCAGTGATGGGGTGGAAGATACGCAGTATTTT.